Below, 13 T cell receptor beta chains from the same sample are listed, as sequenced in a study of human T cells and chemical hapten exposure. From the RACE reads, TCRdb called clonotypes with MiXCR, one entry per CDR3 protein. The sample gives approximately 38,000 distinct CDR3 sequences, roughly 10% of which show up once; approximately 5.9% is in the top ten. The time point here: pre-sensitization, week 0. Regarding treatment: therapeutic diphenylcyclopropenone sensitization with weekly scalp DPC. This sample comprised whole blood, obtained in connection with sensitization to the hapten diphenylcyclopropenone (DPC). The receptors shown here come from a young man with alopecia areata. Some clones in this sample may be carry-over from other donors' samples.

This clonotype was recorded a few times. This rearrangement joins TRBV29-1 to TRBJ2-1; 11 nucleotides align to TRBD2. The CDR3 has 16 residues. Germline V gives CDR1 SQVTM, CDR2 ANQGSEA. Unmatched junction bases numbered 7, after V lost 4 bases and J lost 2 bases. The CDR3 coding sequence is TGCAGCGTTGGACTAGCGGGACGTAACGCCTACAATGAGCAGTTCTTC. This encodes CSVGLAGRNAYNEQFF.

As regards this clonotype: A read error may explain this, as a much larger clone is one base away. V gene TRBV13 combines with J gene TRBJ2-1; no clear D. This CDR3 has 14 residues. Germline V gene lookup returns CDR1 PRHDT and CDR2 FYEKMQ (reference sequence). The CDR3 sequence is CAGSFTWATNEQFF. In DNA form, the CDR3 reads TGTGCCGGCAGCTTTACGTGGGCGACCAATGAGCAGTTCTTC.

This clonotype has a count of ten or more. The chain uses TRBV6-2 or TRBV6-3 and TRBJ2-1; tentatively, D is TRBD2 (6 bases). Trimming left V 5 bases short and J 3 bases short, with 11 bases between. The CDR3 spans 14 residues. From germline, CDR1 is MNHEY and CDR2 SVGEGT. The CDR3: CASSDRDFYNEQFF. The CDR3 DNA is TGTGCCAGCAGTGACCGGGACTTCTACAATGAGCAGTTCTTC.

A few counts support this clonotype. This chain's CDR3 is CASRGTSGTVKNIQYF. The CDR3 DNA reads as TGTGCCAGCAGGGGGACTAGCGGTACGGTCAAAAACATTCAGTACTTC. The chain joins TRBV2 to TRBJ2-4; 11 nucleotides agree with TRBD2. Looked up from germline, CDR1 is SNHLY and CDR2 is FYNNEI. The CDR3 contains 16 residues. Trimming removed 6 bases from V and 3 bases from J; junction bases left unmatched: 7.

This chain links TRBV7-9 with TRBJ2-5; 7 bases match TRBD1. CDR1 is SEHNR, CDR2 FQNEAQ, per germline (reference sequence). This CDR3 is 18 amino acids long. With V trimmed by 5 bases and J by 4 bases, 19 bases remained unmatched. The CDR3, as DNA: TGTGCCAGCAGCCCGCGGCCCAAGGGGGCCGGGTACCGAGAGACCCAGTACTTC. Translating it yields CASSPRPKGAGYRETQYF.

This clonotype was detected many times. The chain carries TRBV4-2 and TRBJ2-1; 7 nucleotides line up with TRBD2. V lost 0 bases to trimming and J lost 4 bases; unmatched junction nucleotides: 3. This CDR3 comprises 15 residues. Germline V gives CDR1 LGHNA, CDR2 YNFKEQ. This chain's CDR3 is CASSQESGIYNEQFF. CDR3 DNA sequence: TGTGCCAGCAGCCAAGAGAGCGGGATATACAATGAGCAGTTCTTC.

This clonotype was recorded a few times. V usage is TRBV6-2 or TRBV6-3 and J usage is TRBJ1-6, with a weak D call TRBD1 (5 bases). From germline, CDR1 is MNHEY and CDR2 SVGEGT. V lost 6 bases and J lost 3, with 12 bases in between. There are 15 residues in the CDR3. As DNA, the CDR3 is TGTGCCAGCAGACTCGGGACCGACTATAATTCACCCCTCCACTTT. The encoded protein is CASRLGTDYNSPLHF.

This clonotype was seen only a few times. This chain joins TRBV3-1 and TRBJ2-7; D possibly corresponds to TRBD1 (5 bases). Germline loops: CDR1 LGHDT, CDR2 YNNKEL (reference sequence). The V and J ends lost 4 bases and 6 bases respectively, with 13 bases between them. CDR3 length: 13 residues. The CDR3 sequence: CASSPTASGEQYV. The CDR3 coding sequence is TGTGCCAGCAGCCCGACAGCCTCGGGCGAGCAGTACGTC.

This clonotype has at least ten counts. The chain joins TRBV4-3 to TRBJ2-3; D not certain. This CDR3 is 13 amino acids long. Germline CDR1 reads LGHNA; CDR2 reads YSLEER. V was cut by 0 bases and J by 6 bases, with 7 bases left in between. The CDR3 DNA follows: TGCGCCAGCAGCCAAGATTTTGGGGATACGCAGTATTTT. Translating gives CASSQDFGDTQYF.

Many counts were recorded for this clonotype. The chain couples TRBV15 to TRBJ2-1; 7 bases align to TRBD1. Germline CDR1 reads LNHNV; CDR2 reads YYDKDF (reference sequence). The junction had 4 bases not matched to a gene; V was cut back by 1 base and J by 4 bases. The CDR3 consists of 15 residues. The CDR3 region has the DNA TGTGCCACCAGCAGAGCACAGGGGCCATACAATGAGCAGTTCTTC. Its translation is CATSRAQGPYNEQFF.

This clonotype ranks as medium-sized. This rearrangement joins TRBV18 to TRBJ1-2; D remains unclear. V lost 2 bases and J 5 bases, leaving 24 bases between the germline ends. Germline V CDR1 and CDR2: KGHSH, LQKENI. This CDR3 contains 18 residues. The CDR3 bases are TGTGCCAGCTCACCAATCGGAGAGCTCCCAAACATGGGGTATGGCTACACCTTC. The encoded protein is CASSPIGELPNMGYGYTF.

This clonotype was detected a few times. This chain joins TRBV29-1 and TRBJ1-1, with D possibly matching TRBD1 (6 bases). There are 13 residues in the CDR3. Germline lookup yields CDR1 SQVTM and CDR2 ANQGSEA. V was cut by 8 bases and J by 9 bases, with 22 bases left in between. As DNA, the CDR3 is TGCAGCCTCCGGCCCGGAACAGGGTTAAAAGCTTTCTTT. This sequence encodes CSLRPGTGLKAFF.

This clonotype was counted ten times or more. The chain carries TRBV30 and TRBJ1-5, with D unresolved. CDR3 size: 15 residues. The germline V and J ends were trimmed by 1 base and 2 bases, with 12 bases remaining between them. CDR1 is GTSNPN and CDR2 is SVGIG in the germline V gene (reference sequence). CDR3 in amino acids: CAWSGMGIGNQPQHF. The CDR3 nucleotides are TGTGCCTGGAGTGGAATGGGGATCGGCAATCAGCCCCAGCATTTT.